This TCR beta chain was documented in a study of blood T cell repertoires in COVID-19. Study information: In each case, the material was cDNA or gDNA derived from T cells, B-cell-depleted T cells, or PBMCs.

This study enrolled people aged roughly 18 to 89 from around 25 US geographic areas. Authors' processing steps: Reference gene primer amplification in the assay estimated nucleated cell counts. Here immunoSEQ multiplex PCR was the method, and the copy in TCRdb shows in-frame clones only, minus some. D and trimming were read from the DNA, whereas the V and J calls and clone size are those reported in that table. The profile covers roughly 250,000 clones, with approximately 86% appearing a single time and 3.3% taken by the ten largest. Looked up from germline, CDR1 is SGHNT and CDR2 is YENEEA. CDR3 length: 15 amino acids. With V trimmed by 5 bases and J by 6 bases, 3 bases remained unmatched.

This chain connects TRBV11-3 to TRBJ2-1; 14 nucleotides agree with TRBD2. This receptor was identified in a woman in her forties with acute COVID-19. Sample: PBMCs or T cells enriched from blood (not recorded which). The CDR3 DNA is TGTGCCAGCAGCCAGACTAGCGGGAGGGGCAATGAGCAGTTCTTC. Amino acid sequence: CASSQTSGRGNEQFF. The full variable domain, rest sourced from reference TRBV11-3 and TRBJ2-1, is EAGVVQSPRYKIIEKKQPVAFWCNPISGHNTLYWYLQNLGQGPELLIRYENEEAVDDSQLPKDRFSAERLKGVDSTLKIQPAELGDSAVYLCASSQTSGRGNEQFFGPGTRLTVL.